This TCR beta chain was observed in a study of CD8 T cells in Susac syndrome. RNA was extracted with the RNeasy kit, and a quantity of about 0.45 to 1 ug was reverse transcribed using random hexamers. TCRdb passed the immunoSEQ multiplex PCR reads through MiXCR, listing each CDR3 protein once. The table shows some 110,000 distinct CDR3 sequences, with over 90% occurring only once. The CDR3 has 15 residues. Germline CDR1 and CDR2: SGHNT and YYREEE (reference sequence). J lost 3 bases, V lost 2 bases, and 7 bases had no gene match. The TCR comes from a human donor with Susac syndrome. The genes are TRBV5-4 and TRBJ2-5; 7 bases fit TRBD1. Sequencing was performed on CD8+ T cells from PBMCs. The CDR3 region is CASSFTDRVKETQYF. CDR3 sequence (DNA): TGTGCCAGCAGCTTTACCGACAGGGTTAAAGAGACCCAGTACTTC.